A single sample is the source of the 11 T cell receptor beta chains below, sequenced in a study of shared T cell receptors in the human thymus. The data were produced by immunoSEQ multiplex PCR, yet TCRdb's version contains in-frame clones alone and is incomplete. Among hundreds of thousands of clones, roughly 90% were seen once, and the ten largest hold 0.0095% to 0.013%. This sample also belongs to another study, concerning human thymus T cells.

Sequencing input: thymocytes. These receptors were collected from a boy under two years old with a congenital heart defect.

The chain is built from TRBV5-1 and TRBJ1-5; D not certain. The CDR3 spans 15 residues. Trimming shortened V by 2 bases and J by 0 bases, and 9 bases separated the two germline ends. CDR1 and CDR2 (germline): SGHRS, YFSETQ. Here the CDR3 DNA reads TGCGCCAGCAGCTTCGGCGGCGATAGCAATCAGCCCCAGCATTTT. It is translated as CASSFGGDSNQPQHF.

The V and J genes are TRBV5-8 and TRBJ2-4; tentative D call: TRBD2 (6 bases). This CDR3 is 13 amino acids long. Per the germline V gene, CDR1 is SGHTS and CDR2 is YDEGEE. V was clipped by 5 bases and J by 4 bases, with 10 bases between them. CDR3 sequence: CASREGHKNIQYF. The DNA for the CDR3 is TGTGCCAGCAGGGAGGGCCATAAAAACATTCAGTACTTC.

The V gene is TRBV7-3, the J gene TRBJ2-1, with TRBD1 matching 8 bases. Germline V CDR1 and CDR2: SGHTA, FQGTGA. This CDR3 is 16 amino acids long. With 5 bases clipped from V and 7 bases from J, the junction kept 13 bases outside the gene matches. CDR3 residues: CASSVKGQGAKNEQFF. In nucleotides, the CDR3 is TGTGCCAGCAGCGTTAAGGGGCAGGGGGCTAAGAATGAGCAGTTCTTC.

The CDR3 bases are TGCGCCAGCAGCTTGGAGCGGGGCGAAGCCGGGGAGCTGTTTTTT. This codes for CASSLERGEAGELFF. The rearrangement links TRBV5-1 to TRBJ2-2; 7 positions agree with TRBD2. This CDR3 is built from 15 residues. V gave up 0 bases and J gave up 6 bases; unmatched junction bases: 5. Germline CDR1 reads SGHRS; CDR2 reads YFSETQ.

The CDR3 DNA sequence: TGTGCCAGCAGCTTTGGGACTAGCGGTTCGGGCGGGGAGACCCAGTACTTC. It encodes CASSFGTSGSGGETQYF. The chain links TRBV5-6 to TRBJ2-5, with TRBD2 matching over 11 bases. V was clipped by 2 bases and J by 5 bases; unmatched bases: 11. Germline V gene data show CDR1 as SGHDT and CDR2 as YYEEEE. The CDR3 consists of 17 residues.

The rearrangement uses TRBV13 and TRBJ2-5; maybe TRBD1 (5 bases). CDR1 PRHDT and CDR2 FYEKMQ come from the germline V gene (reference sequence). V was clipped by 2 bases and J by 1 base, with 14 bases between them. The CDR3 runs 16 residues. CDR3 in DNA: TGTGCCAGCAGCTTAAGGGTCCAGGGTTCCCAAGAGACCCAGTACTTC. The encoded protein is CASSLRVQGSQETQYF.

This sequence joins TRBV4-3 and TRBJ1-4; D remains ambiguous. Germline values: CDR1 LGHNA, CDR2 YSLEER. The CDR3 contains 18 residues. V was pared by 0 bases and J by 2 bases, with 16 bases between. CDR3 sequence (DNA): TGCGCCAGCAGCCAAGATCAGGCTGGATGTTCGACTAATGAAAAACTGTTTTTT. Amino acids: CASSQDQAGCSTNEKLFF.

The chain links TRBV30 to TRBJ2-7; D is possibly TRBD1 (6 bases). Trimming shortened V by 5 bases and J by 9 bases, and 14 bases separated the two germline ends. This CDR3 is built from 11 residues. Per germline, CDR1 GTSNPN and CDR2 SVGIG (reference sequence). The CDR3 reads CAWGQTTGQYF. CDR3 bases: TGTGCCTGGGGACAGACTACCGGGCAGTACTTC.

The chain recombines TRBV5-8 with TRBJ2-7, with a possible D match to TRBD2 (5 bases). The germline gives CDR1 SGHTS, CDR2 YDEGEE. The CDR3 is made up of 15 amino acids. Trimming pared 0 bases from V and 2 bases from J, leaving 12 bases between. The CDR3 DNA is TGTGCCAGCAGCTTGGCTCGAGGGTACACCTACGAGCAGTACTTC. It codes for CASSLARGYTYEQYF. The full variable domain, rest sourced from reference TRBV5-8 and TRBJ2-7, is EAGVTQSPTHLIKTRGQQATLRCSPISGHTSVYWYQQALGLGLQFLLWYDEGEERNRGNFPPRFSGRQFPNYSSELNVNALELEDSALYLCASSLARGYTYEQYFGPGTRLTVT.

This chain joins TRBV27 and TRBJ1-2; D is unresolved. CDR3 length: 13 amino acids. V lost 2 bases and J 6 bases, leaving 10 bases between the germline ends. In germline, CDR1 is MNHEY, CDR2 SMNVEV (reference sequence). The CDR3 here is CASSLVGGHGYTF. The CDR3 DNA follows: TGTGCCAGCAGTTTAGTTGGTGGGCATGGCTACACCTTC.

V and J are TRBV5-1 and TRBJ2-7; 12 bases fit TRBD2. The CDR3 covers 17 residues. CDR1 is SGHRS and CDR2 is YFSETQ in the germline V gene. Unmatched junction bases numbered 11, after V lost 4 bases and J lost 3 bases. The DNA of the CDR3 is TGCGCCAGCAGCGTAACTAGCGGGAGGCGCGACCTCTACGAGCAGTACTTC. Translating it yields CASSVTSGRRDLYEQYF.